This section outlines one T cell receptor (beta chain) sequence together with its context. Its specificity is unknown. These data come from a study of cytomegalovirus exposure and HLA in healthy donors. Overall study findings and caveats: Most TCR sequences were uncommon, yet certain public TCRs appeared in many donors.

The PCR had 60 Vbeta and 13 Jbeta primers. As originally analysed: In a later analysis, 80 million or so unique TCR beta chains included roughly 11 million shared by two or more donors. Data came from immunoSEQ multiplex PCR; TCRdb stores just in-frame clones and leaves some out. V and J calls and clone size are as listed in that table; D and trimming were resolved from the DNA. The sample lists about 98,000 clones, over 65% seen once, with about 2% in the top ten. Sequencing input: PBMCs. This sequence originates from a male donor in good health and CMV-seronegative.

CDR3 amino acids: CASSFGWTGRYEQYF. The CDR3 DNA sequence: TGTGCCAGCAGCTTTGGTTGGACAGGGAGGTACGAGCAGTACTTC. The chain couples TRBV7-2 to TRBJ2-7; 8 bases align to TRBD1. The CDR3 runs to 15 residues. Trimming took 3 bases from V and 4 from J; bases not matched to a gene: 8. The germline V gene has CDR1 SGHTA and CDR2 FQGNSA.